The rows below give T cell receptor beta chains drawn from one sample of a study of CXCR3-negative and CXCR3-positive naive CD8 T cells. With the 5' RACE reads reprocessed, TCRdb shows one record per CDR3 protein and no DNA. Listed are approximately 140,000 distinct CDR3 sequences; about 0.27% falls within the top ten. What was sequenced was naive CXCR3+ CD8+ T cells from blood. Source of these receptors: a human donor in good health. Some clones in this sample may be carry-over from other donors' samples. Each CDR3 is given with its conserved first and last residue.

V gene: TRBV7-9; J gene: TRBJ1-2; CDR3 protein: CASSFGRDRDNYGYTF
V gene: TRBV20-1; J gene: TRBJ2-7; CDR3 protein: CSARLGTSGVNEQYF
V gene: TRBV25-1; J gene: TRBJ2-2; CDR3 protein: CASSEYRASGSTGELFF
V gene: TRBV29-1; J gene: TRBJ2-1; CDR3 protein: CSGTGSYNEQFF
V gene: TRBV7-6; J gene: TRBJ2-7; CDR3 protein: CASSSSAFGISYEQYF
V gene: TRBV7-2; J gene: TRBJ2-3; CDR3 protein: CASSPLLTSTDTQYF
V gene: TRBV7-2; J gene: TRBJ2-1; CDR3 protein: CASSEYNEQFF
V gene: TRBV6-6; J gene: TRBJ2-7; CDR3 protein: CASSYSVQGAYEQYF
V gene: TRBV12-3/TRBV12-4; J gene: TRBJ2-1; CDR3 protein: CASSLDRDVSAVNEQFF
V gene: TRBV5-1; J gene: TRBJ2-1; CDR3 protein: CASSSSQGDGEFF
V gene: TRBV4-2; J gene: TRBJ1-1; CDR3 protein: CASSQSREMNTEAFF
V gene: TRBV6-6; J gene: TRBJ2-2; CDR3 protein: CASKASPTGELFF
V gene: TRBV7-9; J gene: TRBJ1-1; CDR3 protein: CASSFPGGTEAFF
V gene: TRBV7-8; J gene: TRBJ1-4; CDR3 protein: CASSLGDRRNEKLFF
V gene: TRBV28; J gene: TRBJ1-2; CDR3 protein: CASSSSEGINYGYTF
V gene: TRBV29-1; J gene: TRBJ2-1; CDR3 protein: CSVESERELYEQFF
V gene: TRBV6-4; J gene: TRBJ2-1; CDR3 protein: CASSEKGGLATHNEQFF
V gene: TRBV29-1; J gene: TRBJ1-3; CDR3 protein: CSVLLTGASGNTIYF
V gene: TRBV2; J gene: TRBJ2-7; CDR3 protein: CASSLWITISYEQYF
V gene: TRBV4-1; J gene: TRBJ1-5; CDR3 protein: CASSQIQGGNQPQHF
V gene: TRBV14; J gene: TRBJ2-7; CDR3 protein: CASSQRTSGSEQYF
V gene: TRBV29-1; J gene: TRBJ1-4; CDR3 protein: CSVRDRSNEKLFF
V gene: TRBV9; J gene: TRBJ2-1; CDR3 protein: CASSPASYNEQFF
V gene: TRBV7-8; J gene: TRBJ2-5; CDR3 protein: CASSAMDGLRTQYF
V gene: TRBV9; J gene: TRBJ2-5; CDR3 protein: CASSVEGGALQETQYF
V gene: TRBV29-1; J gene: TRBJ2-7; CDR3 protein: CSVAGGGDEQYF
V gene: TRBV12-3/TRBV12-4; J gene: TRBJ2-1; CDR3 protein: CASSWASGSAEQFF
V gene: TRBV29-1; J gene: TRBJ2-7; CDR3 protein: CSVDGDYEQYF
V gene: TRBV7-9; J gene: TRBJ2-1; CDR3 protein: CASSLGREGQFF
V gene: TRBV7-9; J gene: TRBJ2-7; CDR3 protein: CALDRLSSYEQYF
V gene: TRBV29-1; J gene: TRBJ2-5; CDR3 protein: CSVTGTSGVDAETQYF
V gene: TRBV20-1; J gene: TRBJ2-7; CDR3 protein: CSAPQGELGEQYF
V gene: TRBV27; J gene: TRBJ1-2; CDR3 protein: CASSITGDYGYTF
V gene: TRBV6-2/TRBV6-3; J gene: TRBJ1-1; CDR3 protein: CASSYARADTEAFF
V gene: TRBV12-3/TRBV12-4; J gene: TRBJ1-1; CDR3 protein: CTSSFGVNTEAFF
V gene: TRBV7-3; J gene: TRBJ2-7; CDR3 protein: CASSLMGGGEDEQYF
V gene: TRBV29-1; J gene: TRBJ2-1; CDR3 protein: CSVDIASSYNEQFF
V gene: TRBV21-1; J gene: TRBJ2-7; CDR3 protein: CASSKEISGDEQYF
V gene: TRBV29-1; J gene: TRBJ2-2; CDR3 protein: CSVLQVTGELFF
V gene: TRBV2; J gene: TRBJ2-2; CDR3 protein: CASSPRTGNTGELFF
V gene: TRBV29-1; J gene: TRBJ2-3; CDR3 protein: CSVVPIALSTDTQYF
V gene: TRBV11-3; J gene: TRBJ2-7; CDR3 protein: CASSSLAGDRGSYEQYF
V gene: TRBV13; J gene: TRBJ2-7; CDR3 protein: CASSPGTSGSYEQYF
V gene: TRBV3-1; J gene: TRBJ2-1; CDR3 protein: CASSQVAGGAGKSYNEQFF
V gene: TRBV28; J gene: TRBJ2-7; CDR3 protein: CASSSSTGPTYEQYF
V gene: TRBV6-2/TRBV6-3; J gene: TRBJ2-7; CDR3 protein: CASIDPNNYEQYF